This entry lists 17 T cell receptor beta chains sequenced from one sample in a study of cytomegalovirus exposure and HLA in healthy donors. Primers included in the PCR were 60 Vbeta and 13 Jbeta primers. The method was immunoSEQ multiplex PCR; TCRdb's version includes in-frame clones alone and lacks a portion of them. Of about 150,000 clones in the sample, around 68% were seen once. The sequencing input was PBMCs. These receptors were taken from a man aged 30-40 years in good health and CMV-seronegative.

V usage is TRBV18 and J usage is TRBJ2-1, with 7 bases fitting TRBD2. V was clipped by 4 bases and J by 7 bases; unmatched bases: 1. Looked up from germline, CDR1 is KGHSH and CDR2 is LQKENI. The CDR3 loop spans 12 amino acids. CDR3 in amino acids: CASSQGLNEQFF. CDR3 bases: TGTGCCAGCTCACAGGGACTAAATGAGCAGTTCTTC.

The V gene is TRBV5-1, the J gene TRBJ1-1; TRBD1 is a possible D gene (6 bases). V was trimmed by 0 bases and J by 0 bases, leaving 12 bases between them. CDR1 SGHRS and CDR2 YFSETQ come from the germline V gene. This CDR3 spans 16 amino acids. Here the CDR3 reads CASSLVGTPMNTEAFF. CDR3 DNA: TGCGCCAGCAGCTTGGTAGGGACACCGATGAACACTGAAGCTTTCTTT.

This clone has more than one count but fewer than ten. The chain employs TRBV19 and TRBJ1-1; D call uncertain. V dropped 4 bases and J dropped 4 bases, with 7 bases sitting between them. This CDR3 has 12 amino acids. The V gene's germline CDR1 is LNHDA and CDR2 SQIVND (reference sequence). The CDR3 DNA is TGTGCCAGTAGTAACAGAGTCACTGAAGCTTTCTTT. It specifies CASSNRVTEAFF. Full variable domain (missing parts from reference TRBV19 and TRBJ1-1): DGGITQSPKYLFRKEGQNVTLSCEQNLNHDAMYWYRQDPGQGLRLIYYSQIVNDFQKGDIAEGYSVSREKKESFPLTVTSAQKNPTAFYLCASSNRVTEAFFGQGTRLTVV.

There are a few counts of this clone. The rearrangement joins TRBV10-3 to TRBJ2-2; D is ambiguous. The V gene lost 0 bases and the J gene lost 1 base, with 3 bases spanning the gap. Germline lookup yields CDR1 ENHRY and CDR2 SYGVKD. This CDR3 region has 14 residues. The CDR3 spells CAISESRNTGELFF. CDR3 bases: TGTGCCATCAGTGAGTCGCGGAACACCGGGGAGCTGTTTTTT.

The genes are TRBV2 and TRBJ1-4; D gene ambiguous. V was shortened by 8 bases and J by 0 bases, with 10 bases between the two germline ends. The CDR3 totals 14 residues. Germline V CDR1 and CDR2: SNHLY, FYNNEI. This CDR3 reads CASGQTPTNEKLFF. The DNA of the CDR3 is TGTGCCAGCGGTCAAACTCCAACTAATGAAAAACTGTTTTTT.

The chain is built from TRBV13 and TRBJ2-7, with 10 bases lining up with TRBD1. With V trimmed by 4 bases and J by 2 bases, 2 bases remained unmatched. The length of the CDR3 is 14 residues. From germline, CDR1 is PRHDT and CDR2 FYEKMQ (reference sequence). Here the CDR3 DNA reads TGTGCCAGCAGCTACGGACAGGGGGCCTACGAGCAGTACTTC. Translation gives CASSYGQGAYEQYF.

The V and J genes are TRBV5-4 and TRBJ2-5, with D possibly TRBD1 on 7 matching bases. Germline assignment: CDR1 SGHNT and CDR2 YYREEE (reference sequence). This CDR3 comprises 15 residues. V lost 4 bases, J lost 2 bases, and 15 bases lay in between. Written as DNA, the CDR3 is TGTGCCAGCAGCATCCGGACAGGAGGGCAAGAGACCCAGTACTTC. The encoded protein is CASSIRTGGQETQYF.

This rearrangement joins TRBV7-9 to TRBJ2-7; D may be TRBD2 (6 bases). V was trimmed by 3 bases and J by 5 bases, leaving 20 bases between them. The CDR3 runs 16 residues. Germline CDR1 SEHNR, CDR2 FQNEAQ (reference sequence). DNA of the CDR3: TGTGCCAGCAGCTTCCCCGGGAGCTCCTTTTCCGACGAGCAGTACTTC. It translates to CASSFPGSSFSDEQYF.

The chain employs TRBV6-1 and TRBJ2-7; D possibly corresponds to TRBD1 (5 bases). CDR3 length: 17 amino acids. Germline assignment: CDR1 MNHNS and CDR2 SASEGT. The V gene lost 0 bases and the J gene lost 2 bases, with 17 bases spanning the gap. The CDR3 loop is CASSEALQGGTTYEQYF. Here the CDR3 DNA reads TGTGCCAGCAGTGAAGCGCTTCAGGGCGGAACGACCTACGAGCAGTACTTC.

The chain links TRBV7-2 to TRBJ2-7; 10 bases are a match to TRBD2. V dropped 1 base and J dropped 1; count of bases not matched to a gene: 4. Germline V gene data show CDR1 as SGHTA and CDR2 as FQGNSA. The CDR3 loop spans 16 amino acids. CDR3 nucleotide sequence: TGTGCCAGCAGCTTAGTGTCTAGCGGGGGTTCCTACGAGCAGTACTTC. It encodes CASSLVSSGGSYEQYF.

The chain uses TRBV14 and TRBJ1-5; 7 positions agree with TRBD1. J was trimmed by 4 bases and V by 0 bases; bases with no gene match: 9. From germline, CDR1 is SGHDN and CDR2 FVKESK. CDR3 length: 17 residues. The CDR3 DNA reads as TGTGCCAGCAGCCAAGAAGAGAGGGTACAGGGGAATCAGCCCCAGCATTTT. It specifies CASSQEERVQGNQPQHF.

V is TRBV5-6 and J is TRBJ1-1, with 9 bases that match TRBD1. J was trimmed by 5 bases and V by 4 bases; bases with no gene match: 6. The CDR3 is 14 residues long. Per germline, CDR1 SGHDT and CDR2 YYEEEE. CDR3 amino acids: CASSPGTGSTEAFF. CDR3 coding DNA: TGTGCCAGCAGCCCCGGGACAGGGTCAACTGAAGCTTTCTTT.

The chain uses TRBV29-1 and TRBJ1-1; D might be TRBD1 (6 bases). V was clipped by 0 bases and J by 1 base, with 12 bases between them. Germline V gives CDR1 SQVTM, CDR2 ANQGSEA. This CDR3 comprises 15 residues. This CDR3 reads CSVEDRGAPNTEAFF. The DNA for the CDR3 is TGCAGCGTTGAAGATCGGGGGGCCCCGAACACTGAAGCTTTCTTT.

This clone was counted between two and nine times. The chain employs TRBV5-1 and TRBJ2-5; possibly TRBD1 for D (6 bases). The J call may be wrong; the DNA end is better matched by TRBJ2-7. Germline lookup yields CDR1 SGHRS and CDR2 YFSETQ. The CDR3 has 16 residues. DNA for the CDR3: TGCGCCAGCAGCTTGGCCAGGGGCCCAACGACCTACGAGCAGTACTTC. Protein: CASSLARGPTTYEQYF.

The gene calls are TRBV28 and TRBJ1-2; 9 bases align to TRBD1. V dropped 3 bases and J dropped 5; count of bases not matched to a gene: 4. This CDR3 has 14 amino acids. Germline assignment: CDR1 MDHEN and CDR2 SYDVKM. The DNA for the CDR3 is TGTGCCAGCAGTTTCGACAGGGGGTTATATGGCTACACCTTC. Translating it yields CASSFDRGLYGYTF.

This clone occurred a few times. The chain is built from TRBV5-1 and TRBJ2-1, with TRBD2 identical over 14 bases. The CDR3 is 16 residues long. Losses at the gene ends were 3 bases for V and 5 bases for J; bases not matched to a gene: 4. CDR1 is SGHRS, CDR2 YFSETQ, per germline. The CDR3 region is CASSYQGLAGDNEQFF. CDR3 DNA sequence: TGCGCCAGCAGCTATCAGGGACTAGCGGGGGACAATGAGCAGTTCTTC.

This clone showed up just a few times. The chain combines TRBV5-1 with TRBJ1-2; 7 nucleotides agree with TRBD1. Per germline, CDR1 SGHRS and CDR2 YFSETQ. V gave up 0 bases and J gave up 3 bases; unmatched junction bases: 11. This CDR3 spans 17 amino acids. The chain's CDR3 is CASSLGQGFGFDYGYTF. In DNA, the CDR3 is TGCGCCAGCAGCTTGGGACAGGGCTTTGGCTTTGACTATGGCTACACCTTC.